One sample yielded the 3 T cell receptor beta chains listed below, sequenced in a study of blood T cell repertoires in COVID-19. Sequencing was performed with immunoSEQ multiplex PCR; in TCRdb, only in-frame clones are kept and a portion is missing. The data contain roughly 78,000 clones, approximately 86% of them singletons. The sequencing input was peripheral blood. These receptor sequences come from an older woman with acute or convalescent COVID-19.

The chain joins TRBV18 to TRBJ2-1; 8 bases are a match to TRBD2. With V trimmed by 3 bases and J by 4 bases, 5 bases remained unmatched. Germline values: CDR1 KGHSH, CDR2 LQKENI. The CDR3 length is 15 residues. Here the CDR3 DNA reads TGTGCCAGCTCACCCCTGCAGCGGGAGTACAATGAGCAGTTCTTC. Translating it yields CASSPLQREYNEQFF.

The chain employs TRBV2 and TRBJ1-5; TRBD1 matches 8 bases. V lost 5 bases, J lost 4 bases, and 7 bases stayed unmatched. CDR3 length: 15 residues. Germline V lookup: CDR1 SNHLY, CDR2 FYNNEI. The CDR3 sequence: CASSSRQGPNQPQHF. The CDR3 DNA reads TGTGCCAGCAGTAGCCGACAGGGGCCTAATCAGCCCCAGCATTTT.

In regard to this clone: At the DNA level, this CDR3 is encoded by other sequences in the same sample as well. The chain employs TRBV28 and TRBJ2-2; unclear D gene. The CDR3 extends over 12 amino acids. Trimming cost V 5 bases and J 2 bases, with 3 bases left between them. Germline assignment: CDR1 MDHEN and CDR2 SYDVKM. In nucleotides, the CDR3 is TGTGCCAGCAGTCAAAACACCGGGGAGCTGTTTTTT. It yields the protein CASSQNTGELFF.